The 25 T cell receptor beta chains listed next were all sequenced from one sample in a study of blood T cell repertoires in COVID-19. Profiling relied on immunoSEQ multiplex PCR, and the TCRdb table lists in-frame clones only, not all of them. This sample has 260,000 or so clones, with 88% found just once. Material for sequencing was PBMCs or T cells enriched from blood (not recorded which). These receptors were taken from a woman aged 40 to 50 with acute COVID-19.

The chain has TRBV7-9 and TRBJ1-4, with a weak D call TRBD1 (5 bases). The germline V and J ends were trimmed by 1 base and 8 bases, with 11 bases remaining between them. The length of the CDR3 is 14 residues. Germline V CDR1 and CDR2: SEHNR, FQNEAQ (reference sequence). The CDR3 loop is CASSLVREGEKLFF. The CDR3 coding sequence is TGTGCCAGCAGCTTAGTCAGGGAAGGCGAAAAACTGTTTTTT.

The CDR3 region has the DNA TGTGCCATCAGTTCCAGCGGGAGGGCCAGGACAGATACGCAGTATTTT. Amino acid sequence: CAISSSGRARTDTQYF. V and J are TRBV10-3 and TRBJ2-3; the match to TRBD2 covers 10 bases. Germline CDR1 ENHRY, CDR2 SYGVKD. Losses at the gene ends were 5 bases for V and 3 bases for J; bases not matched to a gene: 8. This CDR3 is 16 amino acids long.

This clone was seen once. V is TRBV18 and J is TRBJ1-4; D not resolved. Germline lookup yields CDR1 KGHSH and CDR2 LQKENI. This CDR3 has 16 amino acids. The V and J ends lost 0 bases and 5 bases respectively, with 13 bases between them. The DNA for the CDR3 is TGTGCCAGCTCACCACCAGGCAGGTCGAGAAATGAAAAACTGTTTTTT. It yields the protein CASSPPGRSRNEKLFF. The full variable domain, its missing parts supplied by reference TRBV18 and TRBJ1-4, is NAGVMQNPRHLVRRRGQEARLRCSPMKGHSHVYWYRQLPEEGLKFMVYLQKENIIDESGMPKERFSAEFPKEGPSILRIQQVVRGDSAAYFCASSPPGRSRNEKLFFGSGTQLSVL.

V and J are TRBV15 and TRBJ1-1, with D tentatively TRBD1 (5 bases). In germline, CDR1 is LNHNV, CDR2 YYDKDF (reference sequence). V was shortened by 1 base and J by 3 bases, with 6 bases between the two germline ends. The CDR3 runs to 13 residues. The CDR3: CATSRAGDTEAFF. CDR3 in DNA: TGTGCCACCAGCAGAGCGGGGGACACTGAAGCTTTCTTT.

The J gene is TRBJ2-7, the V gene TRBV5-5, with 7 bases fitting TRBD1. Germline V gene sequence: CDR1 SGHKS, CDR2 YYEKEE (reference sequence). J lost 0 bases, V lost 5 bases, and 8 bases had no gene match. The CDR3 runs to 15 residues. The chain's CDR3 is CASRGRDSPSYEQYV. CDR3 bases: TGTGCCAGCAGAGGTCGGGACAGCCCCTCCTACGAGCAGTACGTC.

The rearrangement joins TRBV3-1 (or the pseudogene TRBV3-2) to TRBJ2-7; D gene ambiguous. This CDR3 is 14 amino acids long. V was trimmed by 1 base and J by 0 bases, leaving 7 bases between them. From germline, CDR1 is LGHDT and CDR2 YNNKEL (reference sequence). CDR3 sequence: CASSQGRSSYEQYV. CDR3 nucleotide sequence: TGTGCCAGCAGCCAAGGACGGAGCTCCTACGAGCAGTACGTC.

The J gene is TRBJ1-2, the V gene TRBV2; no clear D gene. This CDR3 has 13 residues. With 4 bases removed from V and 5 bases from J, the gap between germline ends came to 11 bases. Germline V gene sequence: CDR1 SNHLY, CDR2 FYNNEI. CDR3 sequence reads: CASSARGEYGYTF. The DNA for the CDR3 is TGTGCCAGCAGTGCTCGGGGAGAGTATGGCTACACCTTC.

The J gene is TRBJ2-1, the V gene TRBV19; TRBD2 aligns across 7 bases. Germline V gene sequence: CDR1 LNHDA, CDR2 SQIVND (reference sequence). The CDR3 runs to 13 residues. V shed 10 bases and J 5 bases; nucleotides not matched to a gene: 8. The DNA of the CDR3 is TGTGCCACTTGGGGACTACAGAACAATGAGCAGTTCTTC. It is translated as CATWGLQNNEQFF.

This chain joins TRBV11-3 and TRBJ2-5, with TRBD1 matching 9 bases. Looked up from germline, CDR1 is SGHNT and CDR2 is YENEEA. V shed 4 bases, J shed 1 base, and the junction held 4 bases outside the gene matches. CDR3 length equals 15 residues. As DNA, the CDR3 is TGTGCCAGCAGCTCACAGGGGGCGACCCAAGAGACCCAGTACTTC. Translation: CASSSQGATQETQYF.

This clone was recorded a few times. The rearrangement uses TRBV5-1 and TRBJ1-5; D gene ambiguous. Germline CDR1 SGHRS, CDR2 YFSETQ. This CDR3 spans 16 amino acids. Trimming took off 0 bases at V and 3 bases at J, with 13 bases between the two ends. CDR3 loop: CASSLEGGPPNQPQHF. The CDR3 region has the DNA TGCGCCAGCAGCTTGGAAGGCGGTCCTCCCAATCAGCCCCAGCATTTT.

The chain links TRBV28 to TRBJ1-1; maybe TRBD1 (5 bases). Looked up from germline, CDR1 is MDHEN and CDR2 is SYDVKM. The CDR3 runs to 14 residues. Trimming removed 2 bases at V and 0 bases at J, with 7 bases between. The CDR3 loop reads CASSLAGMNTEAFF. CDR3 coding DNA: TGTGCCAGCAGTTTAGCAGGGATGAACACTGAAGCTTTCTTT.

The V gene is TRBV30, the J gene TRBJ1-6, with 11 bases that match TRBD1. Germline CDR1 and CDR2: GTSNPN and SVGIG (reference sequence). V lost 4 bases, J lost 6 bases, and 2 bases stayed unmatched. The CDR3 loop spans 14 amino acids. The CDR3 reads CAWTGTGGNSPLHF. CDR3 nucleotide sequence: TGTGCCTGGACCGGGACAGGGGGTAATTCACCCCTCCACTTT.

The chain combines TRBV10-3 with TRBJ2-7; 8 nucleotides align to TRBD1. The CDR3 contains 15 residues. J gave up 2 bases and V 2 bases, and 5 bases lay outside the gene matches. From germline, CDR1 is ENHRY and CDR2 SYGVKD. This CDR3 reads CAISETEQGAYEQYF. CDR3 bases: TGTGCCATCAGTGAGACAGAACAGGGGGCCTACGAGCAGTACTTC.

J is TRBJ1-4 and V is TRBV30; weak D call: TRBD1 (5 bases). CDR3 length: 15 amino acids. Trimming took off 5 bases at V and 7 bases at J, with 20 bases between the two ends. Germline V gene lookup returns CDR1 GTSNPN and CDR2 SVGIG (reference sequence). This CDR3 is CAWGDPQGWGEKLFF. As DNA, the CDR3 is TGTGCCTGGGGTGACCCTCAGGGTTGGGGTGAAAAACTGTTTTTT.

The V call is TRBV5-3, the J call TRBJ1-5, with D uncertain. TRBV5-3 is an ORF, with its function uncertain. This CDR3 contains 15 residues. Between the trimmed V and J ends, which lost 1 base and 4 bases, there was a span of 12 bases. This CDR3 reads CARSLYGQSNQPQHF. Here the CDR3 DNA reads TGTGCCAGAAGCTTGTATGGGCAGTCAAATCAGCCCCAGCATTTT.

The chain is built from TRBV30 and TRBJ2-5; perhaps TRBD2 as D (7 bases). Germline V CDR1 and CDR2: GTSNPN, SVGIG (reference sequence). The V end lost 0 bases, the J end lost 4 bases, and 18 bases lay between the germline ends. The length of the CDR3 is 16 residues. The CDR3 DNA reads TGTGCCTGGAGTGTACTACGGGGGGCGCTGGGAGAGACCCAGTACTTC. Amino acid sequence: CAWSVLRGALGETQYF.

J is TRBJ1-6 and V is TRBV27; D gene ambiguous. The V and J ends lost 7 bases and 0 bases respectively, with 10 bases between them. Per the germline V gene, CDR1 is MNHEY and CDR2 is SMNVEV (reference sequence). The length of the CDR3 is 15 residues. CDR3 loop: CASTFGGSYNSPLHF. The DNA for the CDR3 is TGTGCCAGCACCTTCGGCGGCTCCTATAATTCACCCCTCCACTTT.

The chain has TRBV28 and TRBJ1-5; 8 bases are shared with TRBD1. The CDR3 loop spans 16 amino acids. Germline trimming cut 2 bases from V and 1 base from J; bases unmatched to any gene: 4. CDR1 is MDHEN, CDR2 SYDVKM, per germline. The CDR3 here is CASSLPRGLSNQPQHF. CDR3 bases: TGTGCCAGCAGTTTACCCAGGGGGCTGAGCAATCAGCCCCAGCATTTT.

The CDR3 loop is CASSWVAGNQETQYF. The CDR3 DNA sequence: TGTGCCAGCAGTTGGGTAGCGGGAAACCAAGAGACCCAGTACTTC. The chain has TRBV27 and TRBJ2-5; TRBD2 agrees at 8 bases. The length of the CDR3 is 15 residues. The V gene end was trimmed by 4 bases and the J gene end by 0 bases; junction bases not matched to a gene: 4. Germline CDR1 reads MNHEY; CDR2 reads SMNVEV (reference sequence).

This clone was recorded once. The CDR3 nucleotides are TGTGCCACCAGTGATTTGAGGGACAAAGATTGGGGTAGCACAGATACGCAGTATTTT. Amino acid sequence: CATSDLRDKDWGSTDTQYF. This chain links TRBV24-1 with TRBJ2-3, with a tentative D call TRBD1 (6 bases). V lost 0 bases and J 0 bases, leaving 18 bases between the germline ends. The germline V gene has CDR1 KGHDR and CDR2 SFDVKD. The CDR3 loop spans 19 amino acids.

The V gene is TRBV30, the J gene TRBJ2-7; D might be TRBD1 (6 bases). Germline CDR1 GTSNPN, CDR2 SVGIG (reference sequence). CDR3 size: 12 residues. V lost 3 bases to trimming and J lost 4 bases, with 10 bases between them. CDR3 bases: TGTGCCTGGAGGGGCAGGGGATACGAGCAGTACTTC. Translated: CAWRGRGYEQYF.

The V gene is TRBV5-4, the J gene TRBJ1-6; 8 nucleotides align to TRBD1. From germline, CDR1 is SGHNT and CDR2 YYREEE (reference sequence). This CDR3 is 14 amino acids long. Trimming took 3 bases from V and 9 from J; bases not matched to a gene: 5. CDR3 nucleotides: TGTGCCAGCAGCTCAGGACAGGGAGGTTCACCCCTCCACTTT. Encoded protein: CASSSGQGGSPLHF.

A single count supports this clone. This chain joins TRBV12-3 or TRBV12-4 and TRBJ1-1; 8 bases line up with TRBD1. CDR3 length: 12 amino acids. V shed 3 bases, J shed 13 bases, and the junction held 7 bases outside the gene matches. For the CDR3, the DNA is TGTGCCAGCAGTTTTGGGGGACAGGCTGATTTCTTT. This encodes CASSFGGQADFF.

The chain is built from TRBV9 and TRBJ2-7, with D possibly matching TRBD2 (6 bases). V was shortened by 0 bases and J by 5 bases, with 18 bases between the two germline ends. CDR3 length equals 16 residues. Germline CDR1 reads SGDLS; CDR2 reads YYNGEE. Here the CDR3 DNA reads TGTGCCAGCAGCGTAGTTGGGGGGTTTGAAGCCGACGAGCAGTACTTC. Encoded protein: CASSVVGGFEADEQYF.

This clone was recorded only once. The chain carries TRBV2 and TRBJ2-5; D possibly corresponds to TRBD2 (5 bases). CDR3 size: 13 residues. Per germline, CDR1 SNHLY and CDR2 FYNNEI. V lost 4 bases to trimming and J lost 3 bases, with 9 bases between them. The CDR3 DNA reads as TGTGCCAGCAGTGCAAACGGGGAAGAGACCCAGTACTTC. It codes for CASSANGEETQYF.